Listed below are T cell receptor beta chains from one sample, sequenced in a study of siplizumab effects on memory and regulatory T cells. Assay used: immunoSEQ multiplex PCR; TCRdb lists only in-frame clones, some missing. The repertoire consists of about 100,000 clones, with 75% to 95% occurring once and the leading ten covering 0.14% to 0.15%. The sequencing sample was made of CD4+ T cells sorted from blood. The receptors come from a human donor in good health. Each CDR3 is given with its conserved first and last residue. A D gene is named only where the DNA matches it firmly. The listing skips clone size in some rows; elsewhere it reads once, few, many or a size class.

15 NA TRBJ2-7 TRBV14 NA CASSQREGATIEQYF TGTGCCAGCAGCCAACGGGAAGGAGCTACGATAGAGCAGTACTTC
15 NA TRBJ2-2 TRBV2 TRBD1 CANYPGQTNTGELFF TGTGCCAACTACCCGGGACAGACGAACACCGGGGAGCTGTTTTTT
15 NA TRBJ2-6 TRBV13 NA CASSPESSGANVLTF TGTGCCAGCAGTCCAGAGAGCTCTGGGGCCAACGTCCTGACTTTC
15 NA TRBJ2-5 TRBV7-9 NA CASTYRGGGAETQYF TGTGCCAGCACCTACCGGGGAGGAGGAGCGGAGACCCAGTACTTC
13 NA TRBJ1-1 TRBV19 NA CASSTTVDAEAFF TGTGCCAGTAGTACGACAGTGGACGCTGAAGCTTTCTTT
11 NA TRBJ1-4 TRBV20-1 NA CSARRDEKLFF TGCAGTGCTAGAAGGGATGAAAAACTGTTTTTT
14 NA TRBJ1-2 TRBV19 TRBD1 CASTPGGADYGYTF TGTGCCAGTACGCCAGGGGGCGCGGACTATGGCTACACCTTC
14 few TRBJ1-4 TRBV5-1 NA CASTGSATNEKLFF TGCGCCAGCACCGGGTCTGCAACTAATGAAAAACTGTTTTTT
12 NA TRBJ2-3 TRBV7-2 NA CASSLRADTQYF TGTGCCAGCAGCCTTAGGGCAGATACGCAGTATTTT
13 NA TRBJ2-3 TRBV27 NA CASSLRNTDTQYF TGTGCCAGCAGTCTGCGTAACACAGATACGCAGTATTTT
13 once TRBJ2-3 TRBV6-6 NA CASKGGGTDTQYF TGTGCCAGCAAGGGGGGGGGCACAGATACGCAGTATTTT
12 NA TRBJ1-2 TRBV7-2 NA CASSFQGYGYTF TGTGCCAGCAGTTTTCAGGGCTATGGCTACACCTTC
13 once TRBJ2-7 TRBV4-2 TRBD1 CASSQLGQGEQYF TGTGCCAGCAGCCAACTAGGACAGGGCGAGCAGTACTTC
15 NA TRBJ2-7 TRBV19 TRBD1 CASSKSGQGTYEQYF TGTGCCAGTAGTAAGTCCGGACAGGGCACCTACGAGCAGTACTTC
13 NA TRBJ2-7 TRBV2 TRBD1 CASSTGTGIEQYF TGTGCCAGCAGCACCGGGACAGGGATAGAGCAGTACTTC
13 NA TRBJ1-4 TRBV5-6 NA CASSFAGGEKLFF TGTGCCAGCAGCTTCGCCGGGGGTGAAAAACTGTTTTTT
12 NA TRBJ2-2 TRBV11-2 NA CASSDAEAELFF TGTGCCAGCAGCGACGCCGAAGCGGAGCTGTTTTTT
15 NA TRBJ1-1 TRBV5-1 NA CASSLQGSMNTEAFF TGCGCCAGCAGCTTGCAGGGCTCAATGAACACTGAAGCTTTCTTT
15 NA TRBJ1-1 TRBV2 TRBD1 CASFGQGAKNTEAFF TGTGCCAGCTTTGGACAGGGGGCGAAGAACACTGAAGCTTTCTTT
15 NA TRBJ2-1 TRBV6-6 TRBD2 CASNDGTSWLNEQFF TGTGCCAGCAACGACGGGACTAGTTGGTTAAATGAGCAGTTCTTC
15 NA TRBJ1-2 TRBV28 TRBD1 CASSSLEDRGWGYTF TGTGCCAGCAGTTCTCTAGAGGACAGGGGCTGGGGCTACACCTTC
15 NA TRBJ1-1 TRBV27 TRBD1 CASSSSGGMNTEAFF TGTGCCAGCAGTTCGTCAGGGGGCATGAACACTGAAGCTTTCTTT
13 NA TRBJ1-5 TRBV2 TRBD1 CASVGQGSQPQHF TGTGCCAGTGTGGGACAGGGGTCACAGCCCCAGCATTTT
17 NA TRBJ2-2 TRBV4-2 TRBD2 CASSPQTSGGYTGELFF TGTGCCAGCAGCCCGCAGACTAGCGGGGGCTACACCGGGGAGCTGTTTTTT
17 NA TRBJ2-1 TRBV19 TRBD2 CASSPRQRGSFYNEQFF TGTGCCAGTAGCCCTCGCCAGCGGGGTTCCTTTTACAATGAGCAGTTCTTC
13 NA TRBJ2-3 TRBV10-2 TRBD2 CASRPGGTDTQYF TGCGCCAGCAGACCGGGGGGAACGGATACGCAGTATTTT
15 NA TRBJ2-7 TRBV6-6 NA CASRSHRDSPYEQYF TGTGCCAGCAGATCACACAGGGACTCTCCATACGAGCAGTACTTC
11 once TRBJ2-5 TRBV27 NA CASSMRGTQYF TGTGCCAGCAGTATGAGGGGGACCCAGTACTTC